The sequence of this T cell receptor (beta chain) was determined in a study of post-analysis software for immune sequencing data. Across the whole study: The patients showed relapsing-remitting, secondary progressive and progressive-relapsing multiple sclerosis courses.

Each TCR beta cDNA library carried unique molecular identifiers. The source material, about 0.9 to 10 million T cells, gave rise to 500,000 or so cDNA molecules. TCRdb used MiXCR to reprocess the PCR reads, holding one entry per CDR3 protein. The table includes 450,000 to 700,000 distinct CDR3 sequences, 44% detected once. This clonotype was observed a handful of times. The target antigen is unknown. Regarding the study as a whole: Clustering by F measure revealed strong co-clustering among samples prepared together in one batch. Controls' normalized Chao1 diversity significantly exceeded that of multiple sclerosis patients. Five TRBV segments occurring more often in patients than controls included TRBV5-6, TRBV5-1 and TRBV20-1.

Germline values: CDR1 LGHNA, CDR2 YNFKEQ. Trimming removed 0 bases from V and 4 bases from J, with 12 bases in between. This CDR3 has 15 amino acids. The chain joins TRBV4-2 to TRBJ1-2, with D tentatively TRBD1 (5 bases). Input material: blood. The TCR sequence derives from a girl between 10 and 17 years old with multiple sclerosis. The CDR3, as DNA: TGTGCCAGCAGCCAAGATTGGCAGGGAGGCTATGGCTACACCTTC. The encoded protein is CASSQDWQGGYGYTF.